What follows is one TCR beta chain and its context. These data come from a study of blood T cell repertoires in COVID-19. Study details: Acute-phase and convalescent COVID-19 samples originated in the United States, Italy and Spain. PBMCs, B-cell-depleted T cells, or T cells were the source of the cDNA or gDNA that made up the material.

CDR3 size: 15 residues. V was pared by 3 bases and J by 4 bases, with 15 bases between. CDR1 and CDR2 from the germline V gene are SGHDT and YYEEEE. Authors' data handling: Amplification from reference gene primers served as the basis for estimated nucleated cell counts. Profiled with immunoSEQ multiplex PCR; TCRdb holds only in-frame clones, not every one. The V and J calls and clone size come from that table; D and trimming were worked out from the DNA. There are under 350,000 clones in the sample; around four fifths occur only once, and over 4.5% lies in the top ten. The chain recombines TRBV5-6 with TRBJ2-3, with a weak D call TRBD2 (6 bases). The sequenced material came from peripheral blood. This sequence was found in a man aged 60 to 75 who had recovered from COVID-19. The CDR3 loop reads CASSWVGRGSDTQYF. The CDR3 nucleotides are TGTGCCAGCAGCTGGGTCGGGAGAGGGTCAGATACGCAGTATTTT.